Below, 13 T cell receptor beta chains from the same sample are listed, as sequenced in a study of T-cell reconstitution after alpha-beta-depleted transplantation in children. Unique molecular identifiers were used to barcode this TCRbeta library. TCRdb called the PCR reads again in MiXCR, with one record for every CDR3 protein. This sample has under 150,000 distinct CDR3 sequences, with roughly 10% found just once. The material was PBMCs, mostly from graft donor cells, obtained 180 days after TCRalphabeta/CD19-depleted stem cell transplant. The receptors were gathered from a girl under three years old who had a stem cell transplant for combined immunodeficiency, so the T cells may come from the graft donor.

This clonotype was counted ten times or more. The chain links TRBV20-1 to TRBJ2-1, with D unclear. This CDR3 region has 11 residues. Germline CDR1 DFQATT, CDR2 SNEGSKA (reference sequence). The V end was cut by 6 bases, the J end by 7 bases, with 10 bases between. This CDR3 reads CSAFKRNEQFF. In nucleotides, the CDR3 is TGCAGTGCCTTCAAACGGAATGAGCAGTTCTTC.

The rearrangement links TRBV10-3 to TRBJ2-1, with 10 bases matching TRBD2. The germline V gene encodes CDR1 ENHRY and CDR2 SYGVKD. The CDR3 has 16 residues. V lost 0 bases to trimming and J lost 2 bases; unmatched junction nucleotides: 1. The CDR3 here is CAISESTSGAYNEQFF. The DNA of the CDR3 is TGTGCCATCAGTGAGTCAACTAGCGGGGCCTACAATGAGCAGTTCTTC.

This clonotype was recorded a few times. The chain recombines TRBV20-1 with TRBJ2-1; D ambiguous. CDR3 length: 14 residues. The germline V gene has CDR1 DFQATT and CDR2 SNEGSKA (reference sequence). The V gene lost 0 bases and the J gene lost 12 bases, with 18 bases spanning the gap. The CDR3 protein is CSARDPSLTMRQFF. DNA of the CDR3: TGCAGTGCTAGAGACCCTTCCCTGACAATGAGGCAGTTCTTC.

This clonotype was seen many times. The chain employs TRBV28 and TRBJ2-5, with 10 nucleotides matching TRBD2. V was clipped by 3 bases and J by 3 bases; unmatched bases: 1. Per germline, CDR1 MDHEN and CDR2 SYDVKM. The CDR3 contains 14 residues. CDR3 nucleotide sequence: TGTGCCAGCAGTTTCGGACTAGCGGAAGAGACCCAGTACTTC. It translates to CASSFGLAEETQYF.

The CDR3 region is CSASRGLLRGPSTDTQYF. CDR3 bases: TGCAGTGCTAGTAGAGGGCTGTTGCGGGGGCCTAGCACAGATACGCAGTATTTT. The J gene is TRBJ2-3, the V gene TRBV20-1, with D perhaps matching TRBD2 (7 bases). The CDR3 extends over 18 amino acids. Germline assignment: CDR1 DFQATT and CDR2 SNEGSKA (reference sequence). V was pared by 3 bases and J by 0 bases, with 22 bases between.

This clonotype was observed a handful of times. The chain has TRBV20-1 and TRBJ1-2; TRBD1 matches at 7 bases. Germline-derived CDR1 and CDR2 are DFQATT and SNEGSKA (reference sequence). Germline trimming cut 8 bases from V and 5 bases from J; bases unmatched to any gene: 2. CDR3 length equals 10 residues. The CDR3 DNA sequence: TGCAGTATACAGGGGTATGGCTACACCTTC. It translates to CSIQGYGYTF.

A few counts support this clonotype. The chain has TRBV18 and TRBJ2-5; unclear D gene. Germline values: CDR1 KGHSH, CDR2 LQKENI. The CDR3 consists of 12 residues. V lost 1 base and J lost 7, with 7 bases in between. DNA for the CDR3: TGTGCCAGCTCACCACGCTCCGGGACCCAGTACTTC. As protein: CASSPRSGTQYF.

The sample holds a few counts of this clonotype. This chain links TRBV12-3 or TRBV12-4 with TRBJ2-2; D not resolved. Trimming took off 5 bases at V and 5 bases at J, with 18 bases between the two ends. The CDR3 loop spans 16 amino acids. Here the CDR3 DNA reads TGTGCCAGCAGTCCCGGGTGGTTGGGTGGGACCGGGGAGCTGTTTTTT. It codes for CASSPGWLGGTGELFF.

This chain links TRBV4-3 with TRBJ2-1; a possible D gene is TRBD1 (5 bases). This CDR3 has 13 residues. The V gene's germline CDR1 is LGHNA and CDR2 YSLEER. Trimming cost V 0 bases and J 9 bases, with 9 bases left between them. In DNA form, the CDR3 reads TGCGCCAGCAGCCAAGATCGGACACCTGAGCAGTTCTTC. Translated, it gives CASSQDRTPEQFF.

Only a few counts were recorded for this clonotype. The V call is TRBV20-1, the J call TRBJ2-7; D not certain. V lost 0 bases, J lost 2 bases, and 11 bases lay in between. The length of the CDR3 is 14 residues. Germline V gene data show CDR1 as DFQATT and CDR2 as SNEGSKA (reference sequence). CDR3 region: CSARDFASPYEQYF. The CDR3 DNA is TGCAGTGCTAGAGATTTTGCTAGTCCCTACGAGCAGTACTTC.

In its sample, this clonotype was seen a few times. The chain combines TRBV10-3 with TRBJ1-1; tentatively, D is TRBD1 (5 bases). V was shortened by 2 bases and J by 1 base, with 5 bases between the two germline ends. Germline V gene data show CDR1 as ENHRY and CDR2 as SYGVKD. The CDR3 runs to 13 residues. The CDR3 DNA is TGTGCCATCAGTGAGACAGGGAACACTGAAGCTTTCTTT. The encoded protein is CAISETGNTEAFF.

The chain uses TRBV6-6 and TRBJ2-1; D remains unclear. This CDR3 contains 11 residues. The ends were cut back, 7 bases at V and 10 bases at J, with 11 bases in the middle. Germline V gene sequence: CDR1 MNHNY, CDR2 SVGAGI (reference sequence). The DNA of the CDR3 is TGTGCCAGCACCCGGTTACGCGAGCAGTTCTTC. Translating gives CASTRLREQFF.

V gene TRBV12-3 or TRBV12-4 combines with J gene TRBJ2-6; no clear D gene. V lost 3 bases and J lost 2, with 14 bases in between. This CDR3 has 17 residues. The CDR3 coding sequence is TGTGCCAGCAGTTTGAGAATGTTGGGAACTGGGGCCAACGTCCTGACTTTC. It is translated as CASSLRMLGTGANVLTF.